This entry concerns a single TCR beta chain. This clonotype was counted once. Its antigen is unknown. No quality values exist for individual bases; no much larger clone is one base distant. One read offers little support. These data originate in a study of regulatory T cells in long-lasting Graves disease (dated by TCRdb to the early 2020s). As for the study more broadly: Newly diagnosed Graves' disease patients had taken antithyroid drugs for less than 3 months. TCR sequencing covered approximately 13 persistent and 20 or so newly diagnosed Graves' disease patients, around 35 samples in total. The study took place in China and was registered as a clinical trial. Peripheral blood TCR sequencing and RNA sequencing compared persistent Graves' disease patients with newly diagnosed Graves' disease patients. The study at large found these results: The authors acknowledged the small sample size as a limitation that may reduce accuracy. Because the primary lesion, thyroid tissue, could not be accessed, the study looked at peripheral blood alone. Preferential use of TRBV28, TRBJ1-2 and TRBJ2-5 was observed in persistent disease, whereas TRBV20-1 and TRBJ2-1 were favored in newly diagnosed disease. Sequencing and analysis were limited to the TCR beta chain. Patients with persistent disease shared more public clonotypes (fewer than 3,000) than newly diagnosed patients did (more than 900). Compared with newly diagnosed patients, patients with persistent Graves' disease had lower TCR Shannon entropy and fewer highly expanded clones, which suggests clonal expansion.

In light of the paper, this sample's time point label describes: newly diagnosed GD, antithyroid drugs for less than 3 months. RNA was extracted from PBMCs in TRIzol for both TCR sequencing and RNA sequencing. Graves' disease was diagnosed according to American Thyroid Association guidelines. Patients for the study were recruited at an endocrinology department in Xi'an, China. Each patient gave approximately 10 milliliters of peripheral blood, collected in an EDTA anticoagulant tube. Ficoll Paque Plus density gradient separation was used to isolate PBMCs, and no further T cell sorting was performed. An Agilent 2100 Bioanalyzer and agarose gel were used to check RNA quality, and a NanoDrop 2000 was used to measure RNA concentration. The CDR3 spans 12 residues, from the cysteine through the phenylalanine. Only the CDR3 DNA stays, 36 bases, in frame from base 1. The germline V gene gives CDR1 as MNHGY and CDR2 as SAAAGT. V drops 6 bases and J drops 4 bases, leaving 10 bases in between.

The library was built by means of multiplex PCR. TCRdb shows the sequencer as Illumina HiSeq 4000. To build TCR beta libraries, CDR3 regions were amplified by Arm-PCR using iRepertoire HTBI primers. Before sequencing, the PCR products underwent gel purification. As for the authors' bioinformatics: Gene usage analysis of CDR3 amino acid clonotypes relied on the roughly 60 TRBV and about 15 TRBJ segments identified across samples. COPE and FqMerger were used to merge filtered high-quality paired reads into contigs. BLAST was used to align contigs to IMGT TRBV, TRBD and TRBJ reference genes, with CDR3 defined following IMGT. Any clonotype with a frequency above 0.1% was counted as a highly expanded clone. Repertoire diversity was measured by Shannon entropy, and V-J evenness by the Gini coefficient. Public clonotypes were defined as clonotypes shared by more than one individual. The public reads were reanalyzed by TCRdb: fastp trimming at Q25, MiXCR alignment, in-frame beta chains only. Records with the same CDR3 protein are collapsed into one entry carrying the most frequent genes and DNA. These V and J calls originate from TCRdb's pipeline instead of the authors' own analysis. Present in this sample are about 470,000 distinct CDR3 sequences, 15% of which were seen just once. 15% to 20% of the sample belongs to the ten largest clones.

The sample also formed part of further work on T cells in Graves' hyperthyroidism and ophthalmopathy. That second report states: Graves' hyperthyroidism was defined as stable when no progression to ophthalmopathy occurred over 18 months of follow-up. The hyperthyroidism patients were between 18 and 65 years old and newly diagnosed, with a disease duration of less than 2 months. Exclusion was applied to patients with uncontrolled infections, other autoimmune diseases, pregnancy or lactation. Diagnoses were based on clinical symptoms, serum thyroxine and TRAb, thyroid ultrasound and orbital computed tomography. The TCR CDR3 was subjected to a first round of RT-PCR using the HTBI primer set and the Qiagen OneStep RT-PCR kit. Blood samples also contained most of the expanded thyroid clonotypes (frequency above 0.001), which suggests that blood repertoires may reflect thyroid immune responses. In cross-validation, a model built on a 13 V-J signature told ophthalmopathy apart from stable hyperthyroidism with 85% to 90% sensitivity and 81% to 82% specificity, and in testing the same model reached 80%/75%. In validation, progression to ophthalmopathy was predicted by the model with 70.59% sensitivity and roughly 76% specificity, a median of around 5.9 months before onset. To identify distinguishing TCR V-J signatures, a discovery cohort of 100 patients was used, comprising 40 to 45 with Graves' ophthalmopathy and roughly 60 with stable Graves' hyperthyroidism. Prospective prediction of ophthalmopathy was tested in an independent validation cohort consisting of 18 to 20 hyperthyroidism patients and approximately 16 patients who later progressed to ophthalmopathy. The 90 to 100 discovery patients were randomly divided into training and test sets at a 7:3 ratio. In more than 5 Graves' hyperthyroidism patients, the study also compared T-cell repertoires from thyroid tissue with T-cell repertoires from blood. Following sampling, methimazole starting at 30 mg daily was given to hyperthyroidism patients, and high-dose intravenous methylprednisolone was given to ophthalmopathy patients. Libraries were constructed in a second round of multiplex PCR, after which size selection and purification were carried out. The libraries were sequenced on an Illumina HiSeq2000 using paired-end 100 bp reads. SOAPnuke was used to process the raw data, removing reads that contained adapters or uncalled bases, had a mean Phred below 15, or lacked an exact match to the constant primer or identifier. High-quality paired reads were merged with COPE v1.2.5, and unique nucleotide sequences were defined as clonotypes. Clonotypes were aligned to IMGT TRBV, TRBD and TRBJ reference segments using MiTCR v1.1. The analysis was restricted to V-J combinations with a frequency above 0.0001, which together covered 99% to 99.2% of the repertoires. A TCS score was defined as the ratio between F50 (clonal expansion) and ExV (chaos), using BLOSUM62-based TCRdist between CDR3 peptides within each V-J. Welch's t-statistics and random forest reduced roughly 530 V-J features to fewer than 15, which were used in a naive Bayes classifier (R e1071). Sample size was not statistically predetermined, and blinding of investigators to group allocation was not performed. According to the paper, TCR Vbeta CDR3 sequencing was carried out on over 130 peripheral blood samples, which came from fewer than 50 ophthalmopathy, around 75 hyperthyroidism and roughly 17 progressor patients.

The receptor chain draws on TRBV6-8 and TRBJ2-7, with no reliable assignment of the D segment. The specimen comprised peripheral blood mononuclear cells (PBMCs), sampled at new diagnosis, from a patient treated with antithyroid drugs. This clonotype was sampled from a woman aged 25 to 45 with Graves disease. Donor details come from another sample of the same person, matched by shared clones. Here is the DNA: TGTGCCAGCAGCGCTCCTAGATACGAGCAGTACTTC. Translated, it gives CASSAPRYEQYF.